Detailed here is one T cell receptor beta chain. The germline CDR1 and CDR2 sequences are SGDLS and YYNGEE. The CDR3 extends over 15 amino acids. Deletions cut 0 bases from V and 2 bases from J, with 12 bases between. The data were obtained in a study of early stage breast cancer tumors. Method: immunoSEQ multiplex PCR; TCRdb's copy keeps in-frame clones and lacks some. The table records roughly 48,000 clones, approximately 80% of them present only once. The sequenced sample consisted of blood. The clonotype originates from a person aged 50 to 59 with breast cancer. The rearrangement uses TRBV9 and TRBJ2-7; D ambiguous. The CDR3 sequence is CASSVGAAFAYEQYF. DNA of the CDR3: TGTGCCAGCAGCGTAGGGGCAGCTTTTGCCTACGAGCAGTACTTC.